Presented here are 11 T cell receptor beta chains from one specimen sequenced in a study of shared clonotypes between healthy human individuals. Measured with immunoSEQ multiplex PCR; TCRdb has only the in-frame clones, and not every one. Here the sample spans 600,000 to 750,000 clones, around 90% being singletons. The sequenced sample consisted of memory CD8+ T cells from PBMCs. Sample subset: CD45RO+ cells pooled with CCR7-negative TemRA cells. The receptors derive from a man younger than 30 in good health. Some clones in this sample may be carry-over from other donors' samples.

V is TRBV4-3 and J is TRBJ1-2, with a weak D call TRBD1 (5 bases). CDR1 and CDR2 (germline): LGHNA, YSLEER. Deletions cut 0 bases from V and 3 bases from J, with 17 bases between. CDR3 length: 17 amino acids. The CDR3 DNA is TGCGCCAGCAGCCAAGATCGTCCGGGGGACCCTCACTATGGCTACACCTTC. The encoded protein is CASSQDRPGDPHYGYTF.

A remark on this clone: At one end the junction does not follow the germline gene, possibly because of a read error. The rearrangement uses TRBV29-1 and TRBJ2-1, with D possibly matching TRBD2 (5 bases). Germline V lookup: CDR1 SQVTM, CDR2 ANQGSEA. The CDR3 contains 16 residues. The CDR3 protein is CSVEVRAGISDNEQFF. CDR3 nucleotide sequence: TGCAGCGTTGAAGTCCGCGCGGGTATCTCCGACAATGAGCAGTTCTTC.

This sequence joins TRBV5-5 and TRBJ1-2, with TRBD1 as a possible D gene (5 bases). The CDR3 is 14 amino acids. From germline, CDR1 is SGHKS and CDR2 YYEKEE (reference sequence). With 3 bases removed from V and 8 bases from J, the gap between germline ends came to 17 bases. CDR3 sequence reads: CASSYAPDSEGYTF. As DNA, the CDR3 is TGTGCCAGCAGCTATGCGCCAGACAGCGAAGGCTACACCTTC.

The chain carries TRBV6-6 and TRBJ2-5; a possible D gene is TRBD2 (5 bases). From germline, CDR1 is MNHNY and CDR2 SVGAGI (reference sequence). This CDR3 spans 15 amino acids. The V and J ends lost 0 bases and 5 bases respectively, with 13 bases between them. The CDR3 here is CASSYSLRGKETQYF. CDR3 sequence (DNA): TGTGCCAGCAGTTACTCGCTAAGAGGGAAGGAGACCCAGTACTTC.

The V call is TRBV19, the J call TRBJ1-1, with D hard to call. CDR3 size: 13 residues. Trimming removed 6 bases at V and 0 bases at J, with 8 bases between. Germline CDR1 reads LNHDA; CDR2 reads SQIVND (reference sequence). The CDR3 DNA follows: TGTGCCAGTAGGGACGGGTTGAACACTGAAGCTTTCTTT. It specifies CASRDGLNTEAFF.

CDR3 protein: CASSDVAGAYTRRYF. The CDR3 DNA sequence: TGTGCCAGCAGTGACGTTGCGGGTGCCTACACTCGAAGGTACTTC. The chain is built from TRBV6-1 and TRBJ2-7, with a possible D match to TRBD2 (5 bases). Germline V gene sequence: CDR1 MNHNS, CDR2 SASEGT. Trimming cost V 3 bases and J 12 bases, with 24 bases left between them. The CDR3 loop spans 15 amino acids.

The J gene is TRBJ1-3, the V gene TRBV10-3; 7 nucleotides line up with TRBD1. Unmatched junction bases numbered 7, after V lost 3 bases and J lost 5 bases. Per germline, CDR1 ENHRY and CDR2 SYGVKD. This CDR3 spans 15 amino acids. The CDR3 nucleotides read TGTGCCATCAGTGAAGGTAGAGGGGGCAGAAACACCATATATTTT. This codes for CAISEGRGGRNTIYF.

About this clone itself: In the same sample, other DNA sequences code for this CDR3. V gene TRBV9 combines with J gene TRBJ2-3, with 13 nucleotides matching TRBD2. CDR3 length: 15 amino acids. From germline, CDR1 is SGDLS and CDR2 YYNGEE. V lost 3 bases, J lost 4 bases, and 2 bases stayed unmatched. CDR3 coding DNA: TGTGCCAGCAGCGGACTAGCGGGAGGTCCAGATACGCAGTATTTT. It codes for CASSGLAGGPDTQYF.

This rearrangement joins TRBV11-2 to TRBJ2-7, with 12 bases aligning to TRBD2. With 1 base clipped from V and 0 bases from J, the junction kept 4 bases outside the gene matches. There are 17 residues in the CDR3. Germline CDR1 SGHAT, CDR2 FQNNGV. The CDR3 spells CASSLVPSGRVSYEQYF. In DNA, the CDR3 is TGTGCCAGCAGCTTAGTGCCTAGCGGGAGGGTCTCCTACGAGCAGTACTTC.

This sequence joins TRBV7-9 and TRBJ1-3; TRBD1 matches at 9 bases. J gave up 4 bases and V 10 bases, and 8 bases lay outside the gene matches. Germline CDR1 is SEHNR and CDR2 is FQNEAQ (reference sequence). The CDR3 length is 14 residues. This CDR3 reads CAILGQGYGNTIYF. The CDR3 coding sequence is TGTGCCATCCTGGGACAGGGCTACGGAAACACCATATATTTT. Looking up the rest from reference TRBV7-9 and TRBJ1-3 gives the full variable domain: DTGVSQNPRHKITKRGQNVTFRCDPISEHNRLYWYRQTLGQGPEFLTYFQNEAQLEKSRLLSDRFSAERPKGSFSTLEIQRTEQGDSAMYLCAILGQGYGNTIYFGEGSWLTVV.

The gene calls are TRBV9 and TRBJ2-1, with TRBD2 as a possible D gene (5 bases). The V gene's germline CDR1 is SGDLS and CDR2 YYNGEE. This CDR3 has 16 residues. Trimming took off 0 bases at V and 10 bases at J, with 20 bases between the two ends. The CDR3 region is CASSVGGSASVGEQFF. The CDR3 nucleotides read TGTGCCAGCAGCGTAGGGGGTAGCGCATCCGTCGGGGAGCAGTTCTTC.